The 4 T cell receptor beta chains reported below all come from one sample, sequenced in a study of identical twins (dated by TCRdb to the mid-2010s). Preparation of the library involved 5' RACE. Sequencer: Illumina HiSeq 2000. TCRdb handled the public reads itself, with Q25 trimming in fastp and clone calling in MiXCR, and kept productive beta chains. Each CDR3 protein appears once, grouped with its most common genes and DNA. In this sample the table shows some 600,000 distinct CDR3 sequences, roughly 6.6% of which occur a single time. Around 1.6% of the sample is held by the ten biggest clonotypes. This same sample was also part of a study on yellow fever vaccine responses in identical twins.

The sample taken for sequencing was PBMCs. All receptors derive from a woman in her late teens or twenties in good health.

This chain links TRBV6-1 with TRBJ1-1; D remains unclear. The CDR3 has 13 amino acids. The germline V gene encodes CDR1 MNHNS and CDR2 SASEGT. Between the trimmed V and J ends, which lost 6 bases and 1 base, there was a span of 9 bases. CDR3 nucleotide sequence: TGTGCCAGCAGAGAGAACAGGAACACTGAAGCTTTCTTT. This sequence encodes CASRENRNTEAFF.

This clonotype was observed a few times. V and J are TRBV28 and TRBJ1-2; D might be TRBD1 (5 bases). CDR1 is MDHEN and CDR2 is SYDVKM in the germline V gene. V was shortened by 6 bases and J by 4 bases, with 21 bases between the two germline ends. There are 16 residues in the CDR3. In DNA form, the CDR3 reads TGTGCCAGCAGCCGCCAACCCCTGACAGACGGCTATGGCTACACCTTC. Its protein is CASSRQPLTDGYGYTF.

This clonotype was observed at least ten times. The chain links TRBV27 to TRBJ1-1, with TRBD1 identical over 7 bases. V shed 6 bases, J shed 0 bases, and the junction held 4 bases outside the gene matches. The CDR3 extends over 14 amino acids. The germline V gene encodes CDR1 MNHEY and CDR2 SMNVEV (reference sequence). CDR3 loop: CASRQGGLNTEAFF. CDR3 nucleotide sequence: TGTGCCAGCAGGCAGGGGGGGCTGAACACTGAAGCTTTCTTT.

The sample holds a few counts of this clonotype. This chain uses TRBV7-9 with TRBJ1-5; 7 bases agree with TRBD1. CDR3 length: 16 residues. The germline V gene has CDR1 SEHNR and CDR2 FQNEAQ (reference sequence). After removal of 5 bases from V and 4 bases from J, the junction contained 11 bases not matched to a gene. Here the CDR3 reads CASSPDRAGGNQPQHF. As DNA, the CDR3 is TGTGCCAGCAGCCCCGACAGGGCGGGGGGGAATCAGCCCCAGCATTTT.